Sequencing of this T cell receptor gamma chain was carried out in a study of Vγ9Vδ2 T cells in congenital toxoplasmosis (dated by TCRdb to about 2021). Notes on the research overall: The diagnosis of congenital toxoplasmosis relied on IgG, IgM and IgA serology, Western blot and an in-house interferon-gamma release assay. In this study, researchers looked at the gamma and delta chain CDR3 repertoires of sorted blood gammadelta T cells, comparing infants congenitally infected with T. gondii against uninfected infants. Infant repertoires were sequenced at 2 months after birth and at 1 year of age. TCR sequencing covered roughly 5 infected and about 11 uninfected infants at 2 months, plus 3 infected and 4 uninfected infants at 1 year.

The germline V gene (reference sequence) provides CDR1 GITISATS and CDR2 ISYDGTV. Clipping removes 5 bases from V and 7 bases from J, with 11 as the unmatched junction base count. Taken from cysteine to phenylalanine, the CDR3 has 17 residues. Only the CDR3 region is kept as DNA, spanning 51 bases read in frame from base 1. As a fraction of the sample, this clone is medium-sized (0.01 to 0.1%). No cognate antigen has been identified for it. One base away there is no much larger clone; base qualities are not given. Results and caveats for the whole study, not just this receptor: Repertoire differences between infected and uninfected infants were less clear at 1 year of age than at 2 months. Both infected and uninfected infants showed high prevalence of a public TRGV9 clonotype. At 2 months, infected infants appeared to have fewer N additions in TRGV9 and TRDV2 CDR3s than uninfected infants, particularly in TRDV2-TRDJ1 sequences. Two months was the earliest age with enough suitable sample material for TCR repertoire analysis, so newborn repertoires were not sequenced. Germline-encoded fetal-type TRDV2 CDR3 sequences seemed to be more prevalent in infected than in uninfected approximately 2-month-old infants, with an in utero expansion footprint being suggested.

The same treatment, consisting of spiramycin and/or pyrimethamine plus sulfadiazine plus folinic acid, was given to the mothers of both infected and uninfected infants. All infants, infected and uninfected, were born by term delivery after more than 37 weeks of gestation. Approximately 1 mL of blood was processed into PBMCs by Lymphoprep gradient centrifugation, after which the PBMCs were cryopreserved in liquid nitrogen and shipped to Belgium. Thawed PBMCs were labeled with Zombie NIR viability dye and stained with CD3, TCR gammadelta, Vgamma9 and Vdelta2 antibodies. A FACSAria III was used to sort CD3+ TCRgammadelta+ T cells, reaching a mean purity of roughly 98%. The RNeasy Micro Kit was used to isolate RNA from approximately 9,500 sorted gammadelta T cells per sample. Each infant was born to a mother who had been enrolled with a primary T. gondii infection during pregnancy. Peripheral blood samples from the infants were taken at an outpatient microbiology and virology center in Pavia, Italy.

Template-switch reverse transcription with SuperScript II was used to generate cDNA, with TRGC- and TRDC-specific primers combined in a single tube. The TRGC primer was designed so that it would bind both of the constant genes TRGC1 and TRGC2. TRG and TRD amplification used the KAPA Real-Time Library Amplification Kit, with AMPure XP bead purification between steps. Index PCR with the Nextera XT Index Kit was used to add Illumina sequencing adapters. TRG and TRD amplicons were sequenced on an Illumina MiSeq with the V2 300 kit, giving 150 bp paired-end reads. From the authors' description of their analysis: Read quality was checked with FastQC version 0.11.8 before further analysis. Reads were aligned against the TRG or TRD reference genes from GenBank, and CDR3 sequences were constructed using MiXCR version 3.0.3. Default MiXCR settings were used with one exception: TRDD gene segments were assembled from 3 consecutive nucleotides instead of 5. N additions, CDR3 length, J segment length and clonotype sharing between samples were all calculated using VDJtools version 1.2.1. Out-of-frame CDR3 sequences and those containing stop codons were excluded from analysis. The overlap of infant repertoires with previously published Vgamma9Vdelta2 repertoires from fetal, cord blood and adult blood was compared. After TCRdb called clones again from the public reads with CATT, rows with identical DNA were merged. What appears here as the V and J calls and clone size reflects TCRdb's work, not the paper's. The sample yields approximately 400 gamma-chain clones; 10% to 11% were counted once. 25% to 30% of the sample is in the top ten clones.

The TCR was taken from a child younger than 10 born to a mother with Toxoplasma gondii infection during pregnancy, either congenitally infected or uninfected (not recorded which). The sample comprised gamma-delta T cells from blood. The rearrangement combines TRGV9 with TRGJP. In nucleotides, the sequence is TGTGCCTTGTGGGGCCAAGGGGAGGAGTTGGGCAAAAAAATCAAGGTATTT. Translation gives CALWGQGEELGKKIKVF.